This T cell receptor (beta chain) derives from a study of response to subunit inactivated influenza vaccine. Study-level results: Few additional T cells are recruited per seasonal influenza vaccination, authors suggested.

Comment on this clonotype: Its antigen is not identified.

CDR1 and CDR2 from the germline V gene are DFQATT and SNEGSKA (reference sequence). The V and J ends lost 3 bases and 8 bases, in that order; junction bases with no gene match: 6. The CDR3 is made up of 13 amino acids. TCRdb redid the calling of the RT-PCR reads with MiXCR, one entry per CDR3 protein. The table lists 500,000 to 600,000 distinct CDR3 sequences, about 14% of them singletons. This TCR was recovered from a man in his forties or fifties who received an inactivated influenza vaccine. Material: PBMCs from blood, obtained less than 13 days after vaccination. The chain employs TRBV20-1 and TRBJ2-1; 8 bases line up with TRBD1. Here the CDR3 DNA reads TGCAGTGCTAGGGGGCAGGGGGCTCATGAGCAGTTCTTC. Translated, it gives CSARGQGAHEQFF.